Below are 16 T cell receptor beta chains sequenced from a single sample in a study of T cells in Graves' hyperthyroidism and ophthalmopathy. RNA transcripts provided the source from which TCR beta CDR3 regions were amplified. Using the HTBI primer set, a first-round RT-PCR was run on the TCR CDR3. MiXCR, applied by TCRdb to the multiplex PCR reads, yields one record per CDR3 protein. The sample comprises under 350,000 distinct CDR3 sequences, about 20% of which are singletons, and less than 65% rests with the top ten. Sequencing was carried out using blood. All receptors derive from a woman aged 50 to 65 with Graves' hyperthyroidism.

V gene TRBV2 combines with J gene TRBJ1-2; 10 bases are shared with TRBD1. This CDR3 has 15 amino acids. Germline V gives CDR1 SNHLY, CDR2 FYNNEI. After removal of 5 bases from V and 4 bases from J, the junction contained 7 bases not matched to a gene. CDR3 in amino acids: CASSHPGQGSYGYTF. The CDR3 nucleotides read TGTGCCAGCAGTCACCCGGGACAGGGGTCCTATGGCTACACCTTC.

At least ten counts were recorded for this clonotype. The V call is TRBV7-2, the J call TRBJ1-5; a possible D gene is TRBD1 (6 bases). Trimming stripped 1 base from V and 3 bases from J, with 10 bases between. Germline CDR1 is SGHTA and CDR2 is FQGNSA. The CDR3 runs 15 residues. The CDR3 coding sequence is TGTGCCAGCAGCTTAGGGCAGGGGTCCAATCAGCCCCAGCATTTT. This codes for CASSLGQGSNQPQHF.

The chain has TRBV7-9 and TRBJ2-7; TRBD1 or TRBD2 may be the D gene (5 bases each). V lost 6 bases to trimming and J lost 6 bases, with 12 bases between them. This CDR3 contains 12 residues. Germline V gives CDR1 SEHNR, CDR2 FQNEAQ (reference sequence). The CDR3 nucleotides are TGTGCCAGCAGTTTGGGACCCGGCGAGCAGTACTTC. This codes for CASSLGPGEQYF.

This clonotype was seen only a few times. V usage is TRBV20-1 and J usage is TRBJ2-1, with D possibly TRBD2 on 5 matching bases. The germline gives CDR1 DFQATT, CDR2 SNEGSKA (reference sequence). This CDR3 is built from 12 residues. V shed 3 bases and J shed 3 bases, with 6 bases lying between them. The CDR3 loop reads CSASGVYNEQFF. The CDR3 region has the DNA TGCAGTGCTAGCGGGGTCTACAATGAGCAGTTCTTC.

This clonotype has at least ten counts. The rearrangement links TRBV20-1 to TRBJ1-1, with 9 bases lining up with TRBD1. V shed 0 bases and J 4 bases; nucleotides not matched to a gene: 3. This CDR3 is built from 14 residues. Germline V CDR1 and CDR2: DFQATT, SNEGSKA (reference sequence). CDR3 protein: CSARDQGQGTEAFF. CDR3 sequence (DNA): TGCAGTGCTAGAGATCAGGGACAGGGCACTGAAGCTTTCTTT.

This clonotype appeared many times. CDR3 DNA sequence: TGTGCCAGCAGCTCGATGTACACTGAAGCTTTCTTT. Its translation is CASSSMYTEAFF. The chain is built from TRBV7-9 and TRBJ1-1; no reliable D call. The CDR3 sequence is 12 residues long. The ends were cut back, 4 bases at V and 3 bases at J, with 6 bases in the middle. Germline V CDR1 and CDR2: SEHNR, FQNEAQ (reference sequence).

This clonotype was counted many times. J is TRBJ2-3 and V is TRBV28; D possibly corresponds to TRBD2 (6 bases). Germline V gene lookup returns CDR1 MDHEN and CDR2 SYDVKM. The V gene lost 7 bases and the J gene lost 1 base, with 15 bases spanning the gap. CDR3 length equals 15 residues. The DNA for the CDR3 is TGTGCCAGCAATCCCGGAGGGCGGGGCACAGATACGCAGTATTTT. Protein product: CASNPGGRGTDTQYF.

The chain recombines TRBV5-6 with TRBJ1-6; D possibly corresponds to TRBD1 (5 bases). V dropped 4 bases and J dropped 3 bases, with 17 bases sitting between them. Germline V gene lookup returns CDR1 SGHDT and CDR2 YYEEEE. The CDR3 covers 17 residues. CDR3 nucleotide sequence: TGTGCCAGCAGCCCGATGGGGCCGAACGACTATAATTCACCCCTCCACTTT. This encodes CASSPMGPNDYNSPLHF.

The rearrangement joins TRBV28 to TRBJ2-1; perhaps TRBD2 as D (5 bases). The CDR3 is made up of 13 amino acids. V lost 1 base, J lost 10 bases, and 11 bases lay in between. Germline assignment: CDR1 MDHEN and CDR2 SYDVKM. The CDR3 nucleotides are TGTGCCAGCAGTTTATTCCAAACGGGGGAGCAGTTCTTC. Its translation is CASSLFQTGEQFF.

The chain carries TRBV11-2 and TRBJ1-3; D gene uncertain. The V gene lost 5 bases and the J gene lost 6 bases, with 8 bases spanning the gap. CDR1 is SGHAT and CDR2 is FQNNGV in the germline V gene. CDR3 length: 12 amino acids. The CDR3, as DNA: TGTGCCAGCAGCCAAGAGGCAAACACCATATATTTT. Translating gives CASSQEANTIYF.

In this sample, this clonotype turned up many times. The chain carries TRBV20-1 and TRBJ2-1; TRBD2 is a possible D gene (5 bases). CDR1 and CDR2 from the germline V gene are DFQATT and SNEGSKA (reference sequence). Trimming took 4 bases from V and 0 from J, leaving 10 bases between them. The length of the CDR3 is 14 residues. The DNA for the CDR3 is TGCAGTGCTACTAGCACGAGCTCCTACAATGAGCAGTTCTTC. It encodes CSATSTSSYNEQFF.

The chain combines TRBV4-1 with TRBJ1-1; TRBD1 is a possible D gene (6 bases). Trimming removed 2 bases from V and 3 bases from J, with 13 bases in between. This CDR3 spans 15 amino acids. CDR1 and CDR2 (germline): MGHRA, YSYEKL. CDR3 amino acids: CASSQMDSIDTEAFF. In DNA form, the CDR3 reads TGCGCCAGCAGCCAAATGGACAGCATCGACACTGAAGCTTTCTTT.

The chain joins TRBV18 to TRBJ1-2, with a weak D call TRBD1 (5 bases). Germline CDR1 KGHSH, CDR2 LQKENI. V lost 2 bases and J 4 bases, leaving 8 bases between the germline ends. The CDR3 is 13 residues long. The CDR3: CASSPTDSYGYTF. CDR3 nucleotides: TGTGCCAGCTCACCAACCGACAGCTATGGCTACACCTTC. Full variable domain (rest looked up from reference TRBV18 and TRBJ1-2): NAGVMQNPRHLVRRRGQEARLRCSPMKGHSHVYWYRQLPEEGLKFMVYLQKENIIDESGMPKERFSAEFPKEGPSILRIQQVVRGDSAAYFCASSPTDSYGYTFGSGTRLTVV.

The CDR3, as DNA: TGCGCCAGCAGCCTCACTGGGACAGATTACTATGGCTACACCTTC. Amino acids: CASSLTGTDYYGYTF. V gene TRBV5-1 combines with J gene TRBJ1-2; 7 positions agree with TRBD1. Germline CDR1 reads SGHRS; CDR2 reads YFSETQ. The CDR3 spans 15 residues. V gave up 4 bases and J gave up 3 bases; unmatched junction bases: 9. Supplemented by reference TRBV5-1 and TRBJ1-2, the full variable domain reads KAGVTQTPRYLIKTRGQQVTLSCSPISGHRSVSWYQQTPGQGLQFLFEYFSETQRNKGNFPGRFSGRQFSNSRSEMNVSTLELGDSALYLCASSLTGTDYYGYTFGSGTRLTVV.

This clonotype was counted a few times. The gene calls are TRBV7-6 and TRBJ2-7; tentatively, D is TRBD1 or TRBD2 (5 bases each). Trimming took off 0 bases at V and 3 bases at J, with 21 bases between the two ends. Germline CDR1 and CDR2: SGHVS and FNYEAQ. The CDR3 consists of 18 residues. CDR3 residues: CASSLAASGPPGFYEQYF. CDR3 DNA: TGTGCCAGCAGCTTAGCAGCTTCGGGGCCGCCGGGGTTCTACGAGCAGTACTTC.

This clonotype has ten or more counts. J is TRBJ2-7 and V is TRBV5-1; TRBD2 is a possible D gene (6 bases). The CDR3 is 15 amino acids. Between the trimmed V and J ends, which lost 3 bases and 1 base, there was a span of 14 bases. In germline, CDR1 is SGHRS, CDR2 YFSETQ. The CDR3 here is CASSWEPRESYEQYF. The CDR3, as DNA: TGCGCCAGCAGCTGGGAGCCCCGGGAGTCCTACGAGCAGTACTTC.